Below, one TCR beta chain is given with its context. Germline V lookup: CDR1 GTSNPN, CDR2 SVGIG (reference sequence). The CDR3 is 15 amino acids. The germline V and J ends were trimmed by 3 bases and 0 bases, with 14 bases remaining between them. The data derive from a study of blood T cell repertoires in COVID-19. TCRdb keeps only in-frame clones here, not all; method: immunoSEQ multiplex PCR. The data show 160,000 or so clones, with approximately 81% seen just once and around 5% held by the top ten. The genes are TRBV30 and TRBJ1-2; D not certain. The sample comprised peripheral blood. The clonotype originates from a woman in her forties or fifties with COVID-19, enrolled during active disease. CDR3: CAWSALDLTNYGYTF. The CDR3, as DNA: TGTGCCTGGAGCGCCTTGGACTTAACTAACTATGGCTACACCTTC.